Detailed here is one T cell receptor beta chain. Study processing details: Amplified reference gene primers provided the basis for estimating nucleated cell counts. Libraries were prepared by immunoSEQ multiplex PCR; TCRdb keeps only in-frame clonotypes and omits some of them. V and J calls and clone size are copied from that table; D and trimming were computed from the DNA. The sample gives about 59,000 clones, less than 85% of which show up once; around 14% is in the top ten. The data were obtained in a study of blood T cell repertoires in COVID-19. Study at large: Samples representing acute and convalescent COVID-19 were sourced from the United States, Italy and Spain. In each case, the material was cDNA or gDNA derived from T cells, B-cell-depleted T cells, or PBMCs.

CDR3 size: 13 residues. The V gene's germline CDR1 is SQVTM and CDR2 ANQGSEA. V trimming: 7 bases; J trimming: 5 bases; junction bases outside the gene matches: 6. The specimen was peripheral blood. The sequence derives from an older woman with acute or convalescent COVID-19. V gene TRBV29-1 combines with J gene TRBJ1-4; 8 bases map to TRBD1. The DNA for the CDR3 is TGCAGCGCCGGACAGGGATTGAATGAAAAACTGTTTTTT. Its protein product is CSAGQGLNEKLFF.